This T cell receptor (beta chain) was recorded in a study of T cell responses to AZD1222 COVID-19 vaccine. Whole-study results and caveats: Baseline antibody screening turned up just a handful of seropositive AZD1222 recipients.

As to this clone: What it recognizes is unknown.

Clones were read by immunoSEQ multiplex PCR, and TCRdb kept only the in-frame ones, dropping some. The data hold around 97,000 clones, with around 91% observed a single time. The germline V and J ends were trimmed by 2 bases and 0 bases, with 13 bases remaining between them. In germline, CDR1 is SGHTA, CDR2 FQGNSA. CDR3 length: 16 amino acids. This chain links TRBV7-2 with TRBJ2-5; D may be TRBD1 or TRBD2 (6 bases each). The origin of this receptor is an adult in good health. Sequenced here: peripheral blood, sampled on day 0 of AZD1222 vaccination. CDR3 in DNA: TGTGCCAGCAGCTTACTAGGGGGAGGCAACCAAGAGACCCAGTACTTC. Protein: CASSLLGGGNQETQYF.